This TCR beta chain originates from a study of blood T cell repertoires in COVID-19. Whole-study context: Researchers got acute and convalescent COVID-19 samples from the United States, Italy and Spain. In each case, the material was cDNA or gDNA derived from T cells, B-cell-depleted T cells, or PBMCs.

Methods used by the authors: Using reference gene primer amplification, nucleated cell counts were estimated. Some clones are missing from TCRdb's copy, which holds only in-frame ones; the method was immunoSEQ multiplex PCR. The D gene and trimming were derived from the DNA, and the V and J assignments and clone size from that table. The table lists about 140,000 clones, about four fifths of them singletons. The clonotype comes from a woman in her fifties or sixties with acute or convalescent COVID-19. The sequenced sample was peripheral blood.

The CDR3 nucleotides are TGTGCCAGCAGTGAAACGGCAGGGGGAAGTAGAAACATTCAGTACTTC. Its translation: CASSETAGGSRNIQYF. The V gene is TRBV6-1, the J gene TRBJ2-4; 7 bases line up with TRBD1. The CDR3 length is 16 residues. The germline gives CDR1 MNHNS, CDR2 SASEGT. V lost 2 bases, J lost 6 bases, and 10 bases stayed unmatched.